Detailed here is one T cell receptor beta chain. Its specificity is unknown. Construction of TCR beta libraries relied on iRepertoire HTBI primers and on Arm-PCR targeting CDR3 regions. Each CDR3 protein gets one entry after TCRdb re-called the multiplex PCR reads with MiXCR. Of 450,000 to 600,000 distinct CDR3 sequences listed, about 17% are singletons. These data belong to a study of regulatory T cells in long-lasting Graves disease. The CDR3 runs to 14 residues. CDR1 is SEHNR, CDR2 FQNEAQ, per germline (reference sequence). The V end was cut by 0 bases, the J end by 0 bases, with 5 bases between. Notes on the study in general: When disease was persistent, TRBV28, TRBJ1-2 and TRBJ2-5 were the favored segments.

Regarding time point: newly diagnosed GD, antithyroid drugs for less than 3 months. There was RNA extracted from PBMCs, and the TCR library was made from it. The data also belong to a second study, concerning T cells in Graves' hyperthyroidism and ophthalmopathy. This second study says: Ophthalmopathy was separated from stable hyperthyroidism by a 13 V-J model.

Source: peripheral blood mononuclear cells (PBMCs), taken at new diagnosis, from a patient treated with antithyroid drugs. This chain joins TRBV7-9 and TRBJ1-2; D uncertain. The TCR was taken from a middle-aged man with Graves disease. CDR3 bases: TGTGCCAGCAGCTTAGCCCCCACTAACTATGGCTACACCTTC. It specifies CASSLAPTNYGYTF. Full variable domain (rest looked up from reference TRBV7-9 and TRBJ1-2): DTGVSQNPRHKITKRGQNVTFRCDPISEHNRLYWYRQTLGQGPEFLTYFQNEAQLEKSRLLSDRFSAERPKGSFSTLEIQRTEQGDSAMYLCASSLAPTNYGYTFGSGTRLTVV.